These 26 T cell receptor beta chains originate from one sample sequenced in a study of breast tumors, draining lymph nodes, adjacent tissues. Using its own MiXCR run on the multiplex PCR reads, TCRdb lists one record per CDR3 protein. This table has over 130,000 distinct CDR3 sequences, about 31% appearing once. Axillary draining lymph nodes of breast cancer patients supplied the node samples. The sequenced material came from axillary lymph node tissue. These receptors all stem from a female donor with breast cancer. Some clones in this sample may be carry-over from other donors' samples.

V and J are TRBV7-9 and TRBJ1-1, with D uncertain. Germline V lookup: CDR1 SEHNR, CDR2 FQNEAQ (reference sequence). Trimming left V 4 bases short and J 3 bases short, with 15 bases between. The CDR3 covers 15 residues. The CDR3 region is CASSSTTDPYTEAFF. As DNA, the CDR3 is TGTGCCAGCAGCTCCACGACGGATCCTTACACTGAAGCTTTCTTT.

This clonotype occurred many times. The chain uses TRBV6-1 and TRBJ2-7; no definite D call. The ends were cut back, 6 bases at V and 2 bases at J, with 5 bases in the middle. The germline V gene has CDR1 MNHNS and CDR2 SASEGT. The CDR3 length is 11 residues. CDR3 region: CASRAAYEQYV. The CDR3 DNA reads TGTGCCAGCAGGGCAGCCTACGAGCAGTACGTC.

This rearrangement joins TRBV6-1 to TRBJ1-2, with 7 bases matching TRBD1. Germline CDR1 reads MNHNS; CDR2 reads SASEGT. The CDR3 extends over 14 amino acids. V lost 6 bases, J lost 5 bases, and 9 bases stayed unmatched. The CDR3 loop is CASRHRDRRYGYTF. DNA for the CDR3: TGTGCCAGCAGGCACCGGGACAGACGATATGGCTACACCTTC.

The V and J genes are TRBV20-1 and TRBJ2-3, with 8 nucleotides matching TRBD2. The CDR3 length is 14 residues. Per the germline V gene, CDR1 is DFQATT and CDR2 is SNEGSKA (reference sequence). The V gene end was trimmed by 4 bases and the J gene end by 4 bases; junction bases not matched to a gene: 7. The CDR3 is CSATSGGGPDTQYF. DNA for the CDR3: TGCAGTGCTACCTCGGGGGGGGGCCCAGATACGCAGTATTTT.

This clonotype was counted ten times or more. CDR3 sequence (DNA): TGTGCCAGCCTCCTGACGGGGGTCCAAGAGACCCAGTACTTC. This codes for CASLLTGVQETQYF. This chain connects TRBV6-1 to TRBJ2-5; maybe TRBD2 (6 bases). Trimming left V 8 bases short and J 1 base short, with 14 bases between. The CDR3 is 14 amino acids. Germline CDR1 reads MNHNS; CDR2 reads SASEGT.

This clonotype was counted at least ten times. V and J are TRBV25-1 and TRBJ2-2, with 7 nucleotides matching TRBD1. Germline V gene lookup returns CDR1 MGHDK and CDR2 SYGVNS. V lost 3 bases to trimming and J lost 2 bases; unmatched junction nucleotides: 6. CDR3 length: 16 amino acids. The CDR3: CASSDNRDRNTGELFF. The CDR3 region has the DNA TGTGCCAGCAGTGACAACCGGGACAGAAACACCGGGGAGCTGTTTTTT.

This chain joins TRBV11-2 and TRBJ2-1; D ambiguous. Trimming cost V 5 bases and J 8 bases, with 13 bases left between them. The length of the CDR3 is 13 residues. In germline, CDR1 is SGHAT, CDR2 FQNNGV. DNA of the CDR3: TGTGCCAGCAGCCCGCCTTCGAGACATGAGCAGTTCTTC. This sequence encodes CASSPPSRHEQFF.

A remark on this clonotype: This may be a read error: a much more frequent sequence differs by one nucleotide. The V and J genes are TRBV6-5 and TRBJ1-2, with a possible D match to TRBD1 (6 bases). Trimming took off 5 bases at V and 1 base at J, with 11 bases between the two ends. Germline V gives CDR1 MNHEY, CDR2 SVGAGI. CDR3 size: 14 residues. CDR3 sequence reads: CASSHGQHNYGYTF. Here the CDR3 DNA reads TGTGCCAGCAGTCACGGACAGCATAACTATGGCTACACCTTC.

This clonotype was counted many times. One end of the junction does not line up with germline, which may come from a read error. The chain has TRBV19 and TRBJ1-2; the D is unclear. Germline V gives CDR1 LNHDA, CDR2 SQIVND (reference sequence). CDR3 length: 13 residues. The CDR3 nucleotides are TGTGCCAGTAGTATCGAGACGAACTATGGCTTCACCTTC. Protein sequence: CASSIETNYGFTF.

V is TRBV20-1 and J is TRBJ1-4; TRBD1 might be the D (5 bases). Trimming stripped 3 bases from V and 10 bases from J, with 18 bases between. The germline CDR1 and CDR2 sequences are DFQATT and SNEGSKA (reference sequence). The CDR3 has 14 amino acids. The CDR3: CSARDRKGYAKLFF. DNA for the CDR3: TGCAGTGCTAGGGACCGAAAGGGGTATGCAAAACTGTTTTTT.

CDR3 amino acids: CASSPTGMSGNTF. The CDR3 nucleotides read TGTGCCAGCAGTCCAACAGGGATGTCTGGAAACACCTTC. V usage is TRBV27 and J usage is TRBJ1-2, with a weak D call TRBD1 (6 bases). Germline assignment: CDR1 MNHEY and CDR2 SMNVEV (reference sequence). V lost 5 bases and J lost 12, with 19 bases in between. The CDR3 is 13 residues long.

As for this clonotype: Mismatch with germline at one junction end may stem from a read error. The CDR3: CASSPGQEDSPLHF. The CDR3 nucleotides are TGCGCCAGCAGCCCAGGACAGGAAGATTCCCCCCTCCACTTT. This chain connects TRBV5-1 to TRBJ1-6; 7 bases are a match to TRBD1. Germline values: CDR1 SGHRS, CDR2 YFSETQ. This CDR3 spans 14 amino acids.

With respect to this clonotype: A junction end diverges from the germline sequence, so it may reflect a read error. This chain links TRBV7-2 with TRBJ1-4; D possibly corresponds to TRBD1 (5 bases). This CDR3 has 16 residues. Germline V gene sequence: CDR1 SGHTA, CDR2 FQGNSA. The CDR3 loop reads CASSLRAGLGGEELFF. Written as DNA, the CDR3 is TGTGCTAGCAGCTTGAGGGCAGGGCTGGGCGGTGAAGAACTGTTTTTT.

The chain employs TRBV28 and TRBJ1-5; D is undetermined. Germline V lookup: CDR1 MDHEN, CDR2 SYDVKM. The V and J ends lost 3 bases and 0 bases respectively, with 12 bases between them. CDR3 size: 16 residues. CDR3 sequence (DNA): TGTGCCAGCAGTTTCCCCCGTAGCTATAGCAATCAGCCCCAGCATTTT. Protein: CASSFPRSYSNQPQHF.

Of note for this clonotype: Possible read error: a much larger clone is one base away. V gene TRBV18 combines with J gene TRBJ2-7; D gene unclear. Trimming took 0 bases from V and 3 from J, leaving 15 bases between them. Per the germline V gene, CDR1 is KGHSH and CDR2 is LQKENI. CDR3 size: 16 residues. The CDR3 DNA sequence: TGTGCCAGCTCACCACCGCCGATGGCTGCTTACTACGAGCAGTACTTC. Translated: CASSPPPMAAYYEQYF.

This clonotype was counted at least ten times. V is TRBV6-5 and J is TRBJ2-5; D not resolved. The germline CDR1 and CDR2 sequences are MNHEY and SVGAGI. V lost 7 bases and J lost 5, with 20 bases in between. The CDR3 totals 15 residues. In DNA, the CDR3 is TGTGCCAGCAAGGGAAGGGTGGGCAAGATGGAGACCCAGTACTTC. Amino acid sequence: CASKGRVGKMETQYF.

This clonotype has at least ten counts. The J gene is TRBJ2-2, the V gene TRBV30; no firm D call. The V and J ends lost 4 bases and 0 bases respectively, with 12 bases between them. This CDR3 is built from 15 residues. Germline CDR1 is GTSNPN and CDR2 is SVGIG (reference sequence). CDR3 coding DNA: TGTGCCTGGAATTTAGGCAGGACGAACACCGGGGAGCTGTTTTTT. Protein sequence: CAWNLGRTNTGELFF. The variable domain in full, completed from reference TRBV30 and TRBJ2-2, reads SQTIHQWPATLVQPVGSPLSLECTVEGTSNPNLYWYRQAAGRGLQLLFYSVGIGQISSEVPQNLSASRPQDRQFILSSKKLLLSDSGFYLCAWNLGRTNTGELFFGEGSRLTVL.

This clonotype was seen ten or more times. The genes are TRBV20-1 and TRBJ2-5; 9 positions match TRBD2. The CDR3 has 12 residues. The V segment lost 6 bases and the J segment 5 bases; nucleotides outside the gene matches: 4. Germline V gene data show CDR1 as DFQATT and CDR2 as SNEGSKA (reference sequence). CDR3 sequence reads: CSARTSAETQYF. CDR3 nucleotide sequence: TGCAGTGCGAGGACTAGCGCGGAGACCCAGTACTTC.

The chain has TRBV20-1 and TRBJ1-2, with TRBD1 matching 8 bases. V lost 3 bases and J lost 2; bases outside the gene matches: 8. Germline V gives CDR1 DFQATT, CDR2 SNEGSKA (reference sequence). The CDR3 spans 15 residues. The CDR3 here is CSARGLRTGNYGYTF. DNA of the CDR3: TGCAGTGCTAGGGGTCTTAGGACAGGGAACTATGGCTACACCTTC.

The sample holds many counts of this clonotype. The chain employs TRBV6-5 and TRBJ2-7; perhaps TRBD2 as D (6 bases). CDR3 length equals 15 residues. V lost 3 bases and J 0 bases, leaving 12 bases between the germline ends. Per the germline V gene, CDR1 is MNHEY and CDR2 is SVGAGI. CDR3 coding DNA: TGTGCCAGCAGTTATAGATCCGGGGGCTCCTACGAGCAGTACTTC. Protein product: CASSYRSGGSYEQYF.

The V and J genes are TRBV5-1 and TRBJ2-5, with D possibly being TRBD1 (6 bases). Trimming removed 0 bases from V and 5 bases from J, with 23 bases in between. Germline values: CDR1 SGHRS, CDR2 YFSETQ. This CDR3 has 18 residues. The CDR3 DNA sequence: TGCGCCAGCAGCTTGGCCAGGGAGACAGGACGATCTGGGGAGACCCAGTACTTC. This codes for CASSLARETGRSGETQYF.

This clonotype was observed a few times. This chain joins TRBV28 and TRBJ1-5; no clear D. Per the germline V gene, CDR1 is MDHEN and CDR2 is SYDVKM. The V end was cut by 9 bases, the J end by 6 bases, with 12 bases between. The CDR3 extends over 12 amino acids. CDR3 nucleotide sequence: TGTGCCAGTGCGGAGGCGATTCAGCCCCAGCATTTT. Translation gives CASAEAIQPQHF.

This clonotype was observed many times. This chain links TRBV9 with TRBJ2-5; TRBD2 might be the D (7 bases). The CDR3 is made up of 17 amino acids. The germline CDR1 and CDR2 sequences are SGDLS and YYNGEE. Trimming removed 0 bases at V and 5 bases at J, with 20 bases between. CDR3 sequence reads: CASSVGDKGGGAETQYF. CDR3 coding DNA: TGTGCCAGCAGCGTAGGGGACAAGGGGGGGGGCGCGGAGACCCAGTACTTC.

V usage is TRBV7-8 and J usage is TRBJ2-5, with 7 bases lining up with TRBD1. In germline, CDR1 is SGHVS, CDR2 FQNEAQ. V trimming: 5 bases; J trimming: 1 base; junction bases outside the gene matches: 1. The length of the CDR3 is 13 residues. CDR3 protein: CASSAGGQETQYF. The CDR3 DNA reads TGTGCCAGCAGCGCAGGGGGCCAAGAGACCCAGTACTTC.

This clonotype was recorded a few times. A read error is possible here, since a much larger clone lies one base away. This rearrangement joins TRBV5-6 to TRBJ2-7; D gene ambiguous. Trimming took off 2 bases at V and 2 bases at J, with 11 bases between the two ends. Germline V gene sequence: CDR1 SGHDT, CDR2 YYEEEE. CDR3 length: 14 residues. CDR3 protein: CASSFFPAAYEQYF. CDR3 nucleotide sequence: TGTGCCAGCAGCTTTTTTCCCGCCGCCTACGAGCAGTACTTC. Using reference TRBV5-6 and TRBJ2-7 for the parts outside the CDR3, the full variable domain is DAGVTQSPTHLIKTRGQQVTLRCSPKSGHDTVSWYQQALGQGPQFIFQYYEEEERQRGNFPDRFSGHQFPNYSSELNVNALLLGDSALYLCASSFFPAAYEQYFGPGTRLTVT.

This clonotype was seen repeatedly, ten times or more. The rearrangement links TRBV5-5 to TRBJ1-2; no clear D gene. Trimming shortened V by 0 bases and J by 2 bases, and 8 bases separated the two germline ends. The germline V gene has CDR1 SGHKS and CDR2 YYEKEE (reference sequence). CDR3 length: 14 amino acids. Here the CDR3 DNA reads TGTGCCAGCAGCTTGGCACCAGCAAACTATGGCTACACCTTC. Protein: CASSLAPANYGYTF.